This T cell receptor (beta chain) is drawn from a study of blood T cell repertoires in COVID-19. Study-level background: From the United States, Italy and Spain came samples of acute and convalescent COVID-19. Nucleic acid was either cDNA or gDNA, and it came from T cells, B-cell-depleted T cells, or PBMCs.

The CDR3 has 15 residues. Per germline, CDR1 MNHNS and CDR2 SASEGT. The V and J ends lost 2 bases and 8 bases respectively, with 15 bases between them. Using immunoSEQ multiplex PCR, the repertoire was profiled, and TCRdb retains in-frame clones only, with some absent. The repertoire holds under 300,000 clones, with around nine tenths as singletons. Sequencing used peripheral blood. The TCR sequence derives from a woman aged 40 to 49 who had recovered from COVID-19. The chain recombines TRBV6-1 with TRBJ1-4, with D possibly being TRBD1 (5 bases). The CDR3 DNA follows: TGTGCCAGCAGTGAAAGAGGGGACTCCGGAGAAAAACTGTTTTTT. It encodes CASSERGDSGEKLFF.